Each of the 3 T cell receptor beta chains below was sequenced from the same sample in a study of cytotoxic CD8 clonotypes in ibrutinib-treated CLL. The data were produced by immunoSEQ multiplex PCR, yet TCRdb's version contains in-frame clones alone and is incomplete. The sample consists of over 100,000 clones, approximately 85% of them appearing once. This specimen consisted of PBMCs, obtained after 24 months of ibrutinib treatment. Receptor source: a human donor with chronic lymphocytic leukemia.

This clone qualifies as medium-sized. The chain recombines TRBV20-1 with TRBJ1-2, with D perhaps TRBD1 (5 bases). The germline V gene encodes CDR1 DFQATT and CDR2 SNEGSKA (reference sequence). V was clipped by 7 bases and J by 10 bases, with 16 bases between them. The CDR3 extends over 11 amino acids. In nucleotides, the CDR3 is TGCAGTGTATCGCAGGAGGGGATCTACACCTTC. Protein product: CSVSQEGIYTF.

The chain joins TRBV28 to TRBJ2-5; perhaps TRBD2 as D (6 bases). The CDR3 has 15 amino acids. Germline CDR1 reads MDHEN; CDR2 reads SYDVKM. Trimming shortened V by 6 bases and J by 2 bases, and 16 bases separated the two germline ends. The DNA for the CDR3 is TGTGCCAGCAGCAAACGCGGGACTCCACAAGAGACCCAGTACTTC. Translated: CASSKRGTPQETQYF.

The chain carries TRBV6-1 and TRBJ1-5; D is uncertain. The CDR3 extends over 13 amino acids. CDR1 is MNHNS, CDR2 SASEGT, per germline. The V gene lost 3 bases and the J gene lost 11 bases, with 14 bases spanning the gap. CDR3 protein: CASSEGWEKAQHF. CDR3 nucleotide sequence: TGTGCCAGCAGTGAGGGGTGGGAAAAGGCCCAGCATTTT.